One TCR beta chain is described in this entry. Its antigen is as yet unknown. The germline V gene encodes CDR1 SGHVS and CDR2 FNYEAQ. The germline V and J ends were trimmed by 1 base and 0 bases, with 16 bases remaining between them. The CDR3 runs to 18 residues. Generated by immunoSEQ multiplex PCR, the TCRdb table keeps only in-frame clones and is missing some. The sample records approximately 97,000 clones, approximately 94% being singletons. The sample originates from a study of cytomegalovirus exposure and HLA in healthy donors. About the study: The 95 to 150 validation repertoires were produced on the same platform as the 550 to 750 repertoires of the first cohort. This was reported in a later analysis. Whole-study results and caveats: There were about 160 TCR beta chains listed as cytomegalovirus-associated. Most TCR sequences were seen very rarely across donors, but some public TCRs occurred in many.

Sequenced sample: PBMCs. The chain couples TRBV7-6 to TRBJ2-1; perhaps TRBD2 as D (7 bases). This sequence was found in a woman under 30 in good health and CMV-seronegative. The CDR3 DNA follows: TGTGCCAGCAGCTTAGGGAATGCGGGGGCAAGCTCCTACAATGAGCAGTTCTTC. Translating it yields CASSLGNAGASSYNEQFF. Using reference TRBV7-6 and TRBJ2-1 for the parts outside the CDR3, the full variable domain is GAGVSQSPRYKVTKRGQDVALRCDPISGHVSLYWYRQALGQGPEFLTYFNYEAQQDKSGLPNDRFSAERPEGSISTLTIQRTEQRDSAMYRCASSLGNAGASSYNEQFFGPGTRLTVL.